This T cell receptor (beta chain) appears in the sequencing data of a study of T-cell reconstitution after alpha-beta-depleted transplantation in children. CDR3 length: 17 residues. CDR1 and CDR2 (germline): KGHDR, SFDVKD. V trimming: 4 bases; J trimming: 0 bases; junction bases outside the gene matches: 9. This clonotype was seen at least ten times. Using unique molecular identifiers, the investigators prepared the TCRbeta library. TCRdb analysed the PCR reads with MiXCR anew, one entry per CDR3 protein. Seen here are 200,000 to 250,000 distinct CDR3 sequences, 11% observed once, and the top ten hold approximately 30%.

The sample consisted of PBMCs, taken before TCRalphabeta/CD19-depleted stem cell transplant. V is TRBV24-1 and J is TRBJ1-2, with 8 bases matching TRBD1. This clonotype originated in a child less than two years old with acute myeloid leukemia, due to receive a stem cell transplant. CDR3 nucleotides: TGTGCCACCAGTGACTCCTACGGGACAGGCCCTAACTATGGCTACACCTTC. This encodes CATSDSYGTGPNYGYTF.